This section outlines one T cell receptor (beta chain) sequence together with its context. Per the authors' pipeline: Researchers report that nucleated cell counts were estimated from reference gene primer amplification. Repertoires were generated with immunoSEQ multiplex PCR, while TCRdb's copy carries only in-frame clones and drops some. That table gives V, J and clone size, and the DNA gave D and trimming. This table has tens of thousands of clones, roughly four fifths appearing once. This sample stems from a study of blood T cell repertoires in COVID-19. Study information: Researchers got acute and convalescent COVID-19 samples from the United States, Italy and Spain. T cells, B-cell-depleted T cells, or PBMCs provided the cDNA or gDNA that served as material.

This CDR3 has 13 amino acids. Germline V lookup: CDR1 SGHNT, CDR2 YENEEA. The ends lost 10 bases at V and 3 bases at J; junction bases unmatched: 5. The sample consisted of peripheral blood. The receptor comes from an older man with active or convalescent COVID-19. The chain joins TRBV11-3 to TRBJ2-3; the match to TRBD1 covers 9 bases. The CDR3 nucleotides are TGTGCCACCAGAGGACAGGGGACAGATACGCAGTATTTT. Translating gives CATRGQGTDTQYF. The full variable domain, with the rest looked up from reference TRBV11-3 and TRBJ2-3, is EAGVVQSPRYKIIEKKQPVAFWCNPISGHNTLYWYLQNLGQGPELLIRYENEEAVDDSQLPKDRFSAERLKGVDSTLKIQPAELGDSAVYLCATRGQGTDTQYFGPGTRLTVL.